Below are 16 T cell receptor beta chains sequenced from a single sample in a study of T cell responses to AZD1222 COVID-19 vaccine. The protocol was immunoSEQ multiplex PCR, while the TCRdb copy is restricted to in-frame clones and leaves out a portion. This sample has some 150,000 clones, with about 93% found just once. The input for sequencing was peripheral blood, taken on day 0 of AZD1222 vaccination. The receptors were sampled from an adult in good health.

The rearrangement uses TRBV29-1 and TRBJ2-7, with D tentatively TRBD1 (5 bases). V lost 5 bases and J lost 2, with 28 bases in between. The CDR3 loop spans 18 amino acids. Germline CDR1 and CDR2: SQVTM and ANQGSEA. The CDR3 here is CSVKGLARRPQPTYEQYF. For the CDR3, the DNA is TGCAGCGTTAAGGGGCTTGCGAGACGACCCCAACCCACCTACGAGCAGTACTTC.

The chain carries TRBV19 and TRBJ2-1, with 15 bases aligning to TRBD2. There are 18 residues in the CDR3. The trim removed 0 bases at V and 6 bases at J, leaving 6 bases unmatched. The germline V gene has CDR1 LNHDA and CDR2 SQIVND (reference sequence). The CDR3 region is CASSIDRTSGGVSNEQFF. The CDR3 DNA follows: TGTGCCAGTAGTATAGATCGGACTAGCGGGGGGGTAAGCAATGAGCAGTTCTTC.

V gene TRBV2 combines with J gene TRBJ1-3, with D hard to call. Germline V gene lookup returns CDR1 SNHLY and CDR2 FYNNEI. The CDR3 is 15 amino acids. The germline V and J ends were trimmed by 3 bases and 0 bases, with 9 bases remaining between them. The CDR3 is CASSDFRSSGNTIYF. The DNA for the CDR3 is TGTGCCAGCAGTGACTTCAGGAGCTCTGGAAACACCATATATTTT.

The CDR3 here is CASSTTGSYFGAEAFF. The CDR3 DNA reads TGTGCCAGCAGTACTACAGGGAGCTACTTTGGTGCTGAAGCTTTCTTT. The chain links TRBV5-5 to TRBJ1-1; the D gene is possibly TRBD1 (6 bases). Trimming took off 5 bases at V and 6 bases at J, with 23 bases between the two ends. CDR1 is SGHKS, CDR2 YYEKEE, per germline (reference sequence). This CDR3 spans 16 amino acids.

The rearrangement uses TRBV5-4 and TRBJ1-3; unclear D gene. Germline V CDR1 and CDR2: SGHNT, YYREEE (reference sequence). Trimming cost V 0 bases and J 8 bases, with 9 bases left between them. The CDR3 runs 13 residues. CDR3 sequence reads: CASSLGGFDTIYF. Written as DNA, the CDR3 is TGTGCCAGCAGCTTGGGAGGGTTCGACACCATATATTTT.

This clone was seen a single time. V is TRBV18 and J is TRBJ1-2; 7 bases line up with TRBD1. Germline CDR1 is KGHSH and CDR2 is LQKENI. The V and J ends lost 2 bases and 6 bases, in that order; junction bases with no gene match: 18. The CDR3 has 18 residues. This chain's CDR3 is CASSPTTGSKRLLDGYTF. The CDR3 nucleotides are TGTGCCAGCTCACCAACGACAGGGTCTAAGCGTCTCCTGGATGGCTACACCTTC.

A single count supports this clone. This chain uses TRBV5-1 with TRBJ2-7; D is unresolved. The CDR3 has 14 amino acids. Germline V gene lookup returns CDR1 SGHRS and CDR2 YFSETQ. V was shortened by 0 bases and J by 4 bases, with 11 bases between the two germline ends. The DNA for the CDR3 is TGCGCCAGCAGCTTGGCCGCCTCCAGTTACGAGCAGTACTTC. This translates into CASSLAASSYEQYF. Full variable domain (rest looked up from reference TRBV5-1 and TRBJ2-7): KAGVTQTPRYLIKTRGQQVTLSCSPISGHRSVSWYQQTPGQGLQFLFEYFSETQRNKGNFPGRFSGRQFSNSRSEMNVSTLELGDSALYLCASSLAASSYEQYFGPGTRLTVT.

The rearrangement links TRBV18 to TRBJ2-7, with 7 nucleotides matching TRBD1. CDR1 and CDR2 from the germline V gene are KGHSH and LQKENI. The V gene end was trimmed by 3 bases and the J gene end by 4 bases; junction bases not matched to a gene: 9. The CDR3 has 15 amino acids. CDR3 nucleotide sequence: TGTGCCAGCTCACCTCCCGGGACAGAGAGTTACGAGCAGTACTTC. Amino acids: CASSPPGTESYEQYF.

V is TRBV6-1 and J is TRBJ1-1, with a weak D call TRBD1 (6 bases). The germline V gene encodes CDR1 MNHNS and CDR2 SASEGT. This CDR3 is built from 15 residues. Trimming removed 2 bases from V and 2 bases from J, with 12 bases in between. CDR3 DNA: TGTGCCAGCAGTGAAATGGGGGCCGGAAACACTGAAGCTTTCTTT. Its protein is CASSEMGAGNTEAFF.

The chain is built from TRBV20-1 and TRBJ1-3; TRBD1 matches 8 bases. This CDR3 is built from 15 residues. J was trimmed by 0 bases and V by 3 bases; bases with no gene match: 4. Germline CDR1 DFQATT, CDR2 SNEGSKA (reference sequence). The CDR3 bases are TGCAGTGCTAGTGGCGACAGGGGCTCTGGAAACACCATATATTTT. Translation: CSASGDRGSGNTIYF.

The table lists this clone with a count of one. The chain uses TRBV6-6 and TRBJ2-3, with unresolved D. The CDR3 has 14 amino acids. Germline CDR1 is MNHNY and CDR2 is SVGAGI (reference sequence). V was clipped by 2 bases and J by 8 bases, with 14 bases between them. The CDR3 coding sequence is TGTGCCAGCAGTTACGATGCCGGCGTGGTTACGCAGTATTTT. This encodes CASSYDAGVVTQYF.

This clone was seen once. The rearrangement joins TRBV5-4 to TRBJ2-1; possible D gene TRBD2, 5 bases. This CDR3 spans 16 amino acids. Per the germline V gene, CDR1 is SGHNT and CDR2 is YYREEE (reference sequence). V was pared by 0 bases and J by 1 base, with 11 bases between. CDR3 in DNA: TGTGCCAGCAGCTTGGATAGCGCGATATCCTACAATGAGCAGTTCTTC. This gives the protein CASSLDSAISYNEQFF.

The genes are TRBV5-1 and TRBJ2-7; D ambiguous. The CDR3 covers 13 residues. V shed 3 bases and J shed 5 bases, with 12 bases lying between them. CDR1 and CDR2 from the germline V gene are SGHRS and YFSETQ. The DNA for the CDR3 is TGCGCCAGCAGCTGGTTATCATCTAACGAGCAGTACTTC. This translates into CASSWLSSNEQYF.

The chain has TRBV3-1 (or the pseudogene TRBV3-2) and TRBJ1-2; D unresolved. CDR3 size: 14 residues. Trimming took off 2 bases at V and 4 bases at J, with 11 bases between the two ends. CDR1 is LGHDT and CDR2 is YNNKEL in the germline V gene (reference sequence). CDR3 nucleotide sequence: TGTGCCAGCAGCCAAACGGACGAAGTCTATGGCTACACCTTC. Translation gives CASSQTDEVYGYTF.

The V call is TRBV9, the J call TRBJ1-6; a possible D gene is TRBD1 (6 bases). This CDR3 spans 17 amino acids. Germline CDR1 is SGDLS and CDR2 is YYNGEE. Trimming removed 4 bases from V and 7 bases from J, with 21 bases in between. The CDR3 spells CASSPDSPLMTNSPLHF. As DNA, the CDR3 is TGTGCCAGCAGCCCGGACAGCCCACTTATGACCAATTCACCCCTCCACTTT.

The rearrangement links TRBV14 to TRBJ2-1; 7 bases align to TRBD1. This CDR3 comprises 15 residues. Germline values: CDR1 SGHDN, CDR2 FVKESK. V shed 5 bases and J 4 bases; nucleotides not matched to a gene: 8. The CDR3 region has the DNA TGTGCCAGCAGCATCCGGGACAGCCTATACAATGAGCAGTTCTTC. Protein sequence: CASSIRDSLYNEQFF.